Below, one T cell receptor beta chain is given with its context. What it binds is unknown. At the DNA level, this CDR3 is encoded by other sequences in the same sample as well. The source of the sample is a study of shared clonotypes between healthy human individuals. The study's findings and limits: Blood was the only sampled material, and tissue repertoires likely differ.

Recent vaccinations or acute infections were absent in the healthy HIV-negative adult donors. To make CD8 memory, CD45RO+ cells were put together with CCR7-negative CD45RA+ TemRA cells. The table came from immunoSEQ multiplex PCR; TCRdb's copy has only in-frame clones and leaves some out. The sample has roughly 110,000 clones; about 63% are singletons. With 3 bases removed from V and 3 bases from J, the gap between germline ends came to 8 bases. CDR3 length: 14 residues. Per the germline V gene, CDR1 is MNHEY and CDR2 is SVGAGI. Sequenced sample: memory CD8+ T cells sorted from blood. Subset here: CD45RO+ cells pooled with CCR7-negative TemRA cells. The rearrangement links TRBV6-5 to TRBJ1-4, with unresolved D. The TCR comes from a woman aged 25-40 years in good health. The CDR3 sequence is CASSYTVSNEKLFF. The CDR3 region has the DNA TGTGCCAGCAGTTATACAGTATCTAATGAAAAACTGTTTTTT.